These 27 T cell receptor beta chains originate from one sample sequenced in a study of CD8 T cells in Susac syndrome. Reverse transcription of 0.5 to 1 ug RNA was performed with random hexamers. TCRdb re-called the immunoSEQ multiplex PCR reads through MiXCR, storing one row per CDR3 protein. In the table there are around 280,000 distinct CDR3 sequences, just over 90% of which are singletons. The specimen was CD4+ T cells from PBMCs. These receptors came from a human donor with multiple sclerosis.

The genes are TRBV6-1 and TRBJ1-6; D is uncertain. The germline V gene encodes CDR1 MNHNS and CDR2 SASEGT. The V and J ends lost 6 bases and 0 bases respectively, with 15 bases between them. This CDR3 has 17 residues. CDR3 region: CASSPKPPSSYNSPLHF. CDR3 sequence (DNA): TGTGCCAGCAGCCCGAAACCGCCGAGCTCCTATAATTCACCCCTCCACTTT.

The genes are TRBV14 and TRBJ1-2, with D hard to call. CDR1 and CDR2 (germline): SGHDN, FVKESK. V gave up 4 bases and J gave up 7 bases, with 10 bases separating them. The CDR3 spans 12 residues. CDR3 sequence (DNA): TGTGCCAGCAGCCGGTCTACGAGTGGCTACACCTTC. The encoded protein is CASSRSTSGYTF.

The chain combines TRBV29-1 with TRBJ2-1; D remains ambiguous. The ends were cut back, 4 bases at V and 5 bases at J, with 9 bases in the middle. There are 12 residues in the CDR3. Germline V gene lookup returns CDR1 SQVTM and CDR2 ANQGSEA. The CDR3 sequence is CSVGMADNEQFF. In nucleotides, the CDR3 is TGCAGCGTTGGGATGGCAGACAATGAGCAGTTCTTC.

The V and J genes are TRBV19 and TRBJ2-7, with TRBD1 matching over 9 bases. The germline gives CDR1 LNHDA, CDR2 SQIVND (reference sequence). V gave up 3 bases and J gave up 3 bases; unmatched junction bases: 6. This CDR3 region has 15 residues. CDR3 sequence reads: CASSIGSDRGYEQYF. The CDR3 DNA reads TGTGCCAGTAGTATCGGGTCGGACAGGGGCTACGAGCAGTACTTC.

The chain uses TRBV20-1 and TRBJ2-2; no firm D call. Germline V gene sequence: CDR1 DFQATT, CDR2 SNEGSKA (reference sequence). The CDR3 spans 11 residues. Trimming cost V 5 bases and J 5 bases, with 6 bases left between them. The CDR3 protein is CSAHRTGELFF. The CDR3 DNA sequence: TGCAGTGCTCATCGGACCGGGGAGCTGTTTTTT.

The chain couples TRBV5-1 to TRBJ2-1, with TRBD1 matching over 12 bases. Germline CDR1 is SGHRS and CDR2 is YFSETQ. The CDR3 contains 15 residues. The V and J ends lost 2 bases and 8 bases, in that order; junction bases with no gene match: 5. The CDR3 region has the DNA TGCGCCAGCAGCTTCACCGGGGACAGGGGGCATGAGCAGTTCTTC. It translates to CASSFTGDRGHEQFF.

The chain carries TRBV6-1 and TRBJ2-5; TRBD2 agrees at 14 bases. There are 18 residues in the CDR3. Per the germline V gene, CDR1 is MNHNS and CDR2 is SASEGT. V dropped 4 bases and J dropped 2; count of bases not matched to a gene: 9. The CDR3 loop reads CASSARLAGGPGQETQYF. In DNA form, the CDR3 reads TGTGCCAGCAGTGCCAGACTAGCGGGAGGGCCGGGGCAAGAGACCCAGTACTTC.

V and J are TRBV20-1 and TRBJ1-1; 8 bases align to TRBD1. The CDR3 contains 17 residues. In germline, CDR1 is DFQATT, CDR2 SNEGSKA (reference sequence). Trimming removed 7 bases from V and 0 bases from J; junction bases left unmatched: 16. The DNA of the CDR3 is TGCAGTGTCAATACCCGGACAGGGTTTAGGATGAACACTGAAGCTTTCTTT. It codes for CSVNTRTGFRMNTEAFF.

This sequence joins TRBV7-9 and TRBJ2-1; maybe TRBD2 (5 bases). Trimming removed 2 bases at V and 0 bases at J, with 14 bases between. The CDR3 spans 17 residues. Germline values: CDR1 SEHNR, CDR2 FQNEAQ (reference sequence). The CDR3 DNA sequence: TGTGCCAGCAGCTTACGGCGCGGGTTAAGCTCCTACAATGAGCAGTTCTTC. The encoded protein is CASSLRRGLSSYNEQFF.

The V and J genes are TRBV7-8 and TRBJ2-7; 13 bases agree with TRBD2. Per germline, CDR1 SGHVS and CDR2 FQNEAQ. After removal of 0 bases from V and 6 bases from J, the junction contained 11 bases not matched to a gene. The CDR3 is 18 residues long. CDR3 in DNA: TGTGCCAGCAGCTTAGCGGGACGGGGGACTAGCGGGGCCTCCGAGCAGTACTTC. It yields the protein CASSLAGRGTSGASEQYF.

V gene TRBV7-2 combines with J gene TRBJ1-2; 7 bases match TRBD1. This CDR3 spans 15 amino acids. J was trimmed by 4 bases and V by 5 bases; bases with no gene match: 10. The germline V gene encodes CDR1 SGHTA and CDR2 FQGNSA. CDR3 region: CASSRTGTAFYGYTF. The CDR3, as DNA: TGTGCCAGCAGCCGGACCGGGACAGCATTCTATGGCTACACCTTC.

The chain has TRBV3-1 and TRBJ2-7; either TRBD1 or TRBD2 may supply D (5 bases each). The length of the CDR3 is 15 residues. From germline, CDR1 is LGHDT and CDR2 YNNKEL (reference sequence). V was shortened by 5 bases and J by 0 bases, with 14 bases between the two germline ends. CDR3 in DNA: TGTGCCAGCAGCGCATCCCGGGACCTCTCCTACGAGCAGTACTTC. Protein product: CASSASRDLSYEQYF.

The gene calls are TRBV3-1 and TRBJ1-6; D call uncertain. CDR1 and CDR2 from the germline V gene are LGHDT and YNNKEL (reference sequence). Deletions cut 0 bases from V and 9 bases from J, with 9 bases between. The CDR3 extends over 14 amino acids. The CDR3 DNA follows: TGTGCCAGCAGCCAAGATGGTGGGCGTTCACCCCTCCACTTT. Protein: CASSQDGGRSPLHF. Together with reference TRBV3-1 and TRBJ1-6, the CDR3 gives the full variable domain: DTAVSQTPKYLVTQMGNDKSIKCEQNLGHDTMYWYKQDSKKFLKIMFSYNNKELIINETVPNRFSPKSPDKAHLNLHINSLELGDSAVYFCASSQDGGRSPLHFGNGTRLTVT.

The chain carries TRBV19 and TRBJ1-4; the D gene is possibly TRBD1 (5 bases). V lost 3 bases and J lost 11, with 16 bases in between. CDR1 is LNHDA and CDR2 is SQIVND in the germline V gene (reference sequence). The CDR3 covers 14 residues. The CDR3: CASSILPGIGKLFF. CDR3 DNA sequence: TGTGCCAGTAGTATCCTTCCAGGGATCGGGAAACTGTTTTTT.

Only one count was recorded for this clonotype. J is TRBJ1-1 and V is TRBV19, with D perhaps matching TRBD1 (6 bases). Trimming removed 6 bases at V and 8 bases at J, with 10 bases between. This CDR3 region has 11 residues. Per the germline V gene, CDR1 is LNHDA and CDR2 is SQIVND (reference sequence). In DNA, the CDR3 is TGTGCCAGTAGAAGGACAGACGAAGCTTTCTTT. Amino acid sequence: CASRRTDEAFF.

This chain uses TRBV20-1 with TRBJ2-7, with 10 bases lining up with TRBD2. CDR1 and CDR2 (germline): DFQATT, SNEGSKA (reference sequence). V lost 3 bases and J lost 4; bases outside the gene matches: 12. The CDR3 spans 16 residues. CDR3 in amino acids: CSASGLSGRLRYEQYF. CDR3 sequence (DNA): TGCAGTGCTAGCGGGCTTAGCGGGAGGTTAAGATACGAGCAGTACTTC.

The chain employs TRBV20-1 and TRBJ2-3, with a weak D call TRBD2 (5 bases). The CDR3 covers 12 residues. The V and J ends lost 3 bases and 8 bases respectively, with 12 bases between them. Germline CDR1 and CDR2: DFQATT and SNEGSKA (reference sequence). The CDR3 nucleotides are TGCAGTGCTAGCTCCGGGATGGGTACGCAGTATTTT. It is translated as CSASSGMGTQYF.

The chain couples TRBV6-5 to TRBJ2-1, with 7 bases lining up with TRBD2. CDR3 length: 18 residues. Trimming removed 4 bases from V and 1 base from J; junction bases left unmatched: 13. Per the germline V gene, CDR1 is MNHEY and CDR2 is SVGAGI. CDR3 sequence reads: CASSFDGGSLASYNEQFF. The CDR3 DNA follows: TGTGCCAGCAGTTTCGACGGGGGGTCCCTCGCTTCCTACAATGAGCAGTTCTTC.

This chain connects TRBV7-9 to TRBJ2-3; tentative D call: TRBD2 (6 bases). Germline values: CDR1 SEHNR, CDR2 FQNEAQ (reference sequence). V lost 3 bases and J 2 bases, leaving 9 bases between the germline ends. CDR3 length: 14 residues. CDR3 DNA sequence: TGTGCCAGCAGCTTCCGGACTAACACAGATACGCAGTATTTT. Translation: CASSFRTNTDTQYF. Supplemented by reference TRBV7-9 and TRBJ2-3, the full variable domain reads DTGVSQNPRHKITKRGQNVTFRCDPISEHNRLYWYRQTLGQGPEFLTYFQNEAQLEKSRLLSDRFSAERPKGSFSTLEIQRTEQGDSAMYLCASSFRTNTDTQYFGPGTRLTVL.

The rearrangement uses TRBV20-1 and TRBJ2-1, with D perhaps matching TRBD2 (5 bases). Germline V gene sequence: CDR1 DFQATT, CDR2 SNEGSKA (reference sequence). There are 14 residues in the CDR3. V lost 8 bases to trimming and J lost 5 bases, with 19 bases between them. CDR3 DNA: TGCAGTCACCCGGGGAAAAGGCAAAACAATGAGCAGTTCTTC. Its translation is CSHPGKRQNNEQFF.

V gene TRBV29-1 combines with J gene TRBJ2-5, with 7 bases identical to TRBD1. V lost 7 bases and J lost 5; bases outside the gene matches: 10. The germline gives CDR1 SQVTM, CDR2 ANQGSEA. The CDR3 sequence is 13 residues long. CDR3 coding DNA: TGCAGCGCTCTGGACAGGTCACAGGAGACCCAGTACTTC. This codes for CSALDRSQETQYF. Full variable domain (missing parts from reference TRBV29-1 and TRBJ2-5): SAVISQKPSRDICQRGTSLTIQCQVDSQVTMMFWYRQQPGQSLTLIATANQGSEATYESGFVIDKFPISRPNLTFSTLTVSNMSPEDSSIYLCSALDRSQETQYFGPGTRLLVL.

The rearrangement joins TRBV11-2 to TRBJ2-5; maybe TRBD2 (8 bases). Germline-derived CDR1 and CDR2 are SGHAT and FQNNGV. The CDR3 sequence is 16 residues long. V was trimmed by 1 base and J by 4 bases, leaving 16 bases between them. The CDR3 protein is CASSLGRGGQTETQYF. The CDR3 nucleotides read TGTGCCAGCAGCTTAGGACGGGGGGGACAGACAGAGACCCAGTACTTC.

This clonotype was seen only once. The chain links TRBV20-1 to TRBJ1-5; 8 nucleotides align to TRBD1. The CDR3 sequence is 14 residues long. V dropped 6 bases and J dropped 3; count of bases not matched to a gene: 7. Per germline, CDR1 DFQATT and CDR2 SNEGSKA (reference sequence). The DNA of the CDR3 is TGCAGTGCGCGGACAGGGAGGTTCAATCAGCCCCAGCATTTT. This translates into CSARTGRFNQPQHF.

The J gene is TRBJ2-5, the V gene TRBV3-1; D remains ambiguous. Germline assignment: CDR1 LGHDT and CDR2 YNNKEL (reference sequence). This CDR3 has 13 amino acids. V was shortened by 1 base and J by 2 bases, with 5 bases between the two germline ends. This CDR3 is CASSQVMQETQYF. The CDR3 nucleotides read TGTGCCAGCAGCCAAGTCATGCAAGAGACCCAGTACTTC.

J is TRBJ1-1 and V is TRBV6-2 or TRBV6-3, with TRBD1 identical over 7 bases. CDR3 length equals 15 residues. Per germline, CDR1 MNHEY and CDR2 SVGEGT. V trimming: 6 bases; J trimming: 1 base; junction bases outside the gene matches: 8. CDR3 amino acids: CASRADRAGNTEAFF. DNA of the CDR3: TGTGCCAGCAGGGCAGACAGGGCTGGGAACACTGAAGCTTTCTTT.

This clonotype showed up just once. V is TRBV3-1 and J is TRBJ2-1; D remains unclear. CDR3 length: 16 residues. V was clipped by 4 bases and J by 8 bases, with 21 bases between them. Germline V gene lookup returns CDR1 LGHDT and CDR2 YNNKEL (reference sequence). CDR3: CASSPSLLFSHDEQFF. The DNA for the CDR3 is TGTGCCAGCAGCCCCTCCCTCCTATTTTCCCACGATGAGCAGTTCTTC.

This clonotype was detected once. The chain has TRBV7-9 and TRBJ2-7, with 10 bases that match TRBD1. With V trimmed by 6 bases and J by 3 bases, 14 bases remained unmatched. Germline CDR1 reads SEHNR; CDR2 reads FQNEAQ (reference sequence). The length of the CDR3 is 17 residues. CDR3 DNA: TGTGCCAGCAGTTACCATGGGGCCCGGGACAGGGGCTACGAGCAGTACTTC. The encoded protein is CASSYHGARDRGYEQYF.